The rows below give T cell receptor beta chains drawn from one sample of a study of CD8+ T cells in alopecia areata. Produced via immunoSEQ multiplex PCR; TCRdb's table is partial and in-frame only. Of 200,000 to 250,000 clones listed, approximately 40% are singletons. Here the sequenced sample was CD4+ T cells sorted from blood, taken around week 36, from a patient treated with tofacitinib. These receptors came from a human donor with alopecia areata. Each CDR3 is given with its conserved first and last residue.

v_gene	len	j_gene	CDR3aa
TRBV6-1	14	TRBJ2-7	CASRRVGGNYEQYF
TRBV25-1	11	TRBJ2-7	CASSESREQYF
TRBV28	15	TRBJ2-5	CASSEREGPQETQYF
TRBV2	12	TRBJ2-1	CASRDRGHEQFF
TRBV7-6	13	TRBJ2-7	CASSRITGWEQYF
TRBV30	14	TRBJ2-5	CAWRGLAMRETQYF
TRBV29-1	11	TRBJ1-2	CSVRSGQGYTF
TRBV19	12	TRBJ2-5	CASSPLGGTQYF
TRBV6-5	15	TRBJ2-3	CASSIGGGSADTQYF
TRBV4-1	15	TRBJ2-5	CASSYRVGVLTVQYF
TRBV6-5	15	TRBJ1-1	CASSYSGLINTEAFF
TRBV4-1	16	TRBJ2-3	CASSQIPAPSTDTQYF
TRBV5-1	18	TRBJ2-6	CASSLLATLPGGANVLTF
TRBV6-5	14	TRBJ2-4	CASSRGQGFNIQYF
TRBV7-2	12	TRBJ2-1	CASSLGYNEQFF
TRBV10-3	16	TRBJ2-2	CAISATGSADTGELFF
TRBV5-1	16	TRBJ2-6	CASSLERATGANVLTF
TRBV5-4	15	TRBJ2-5	CASSLEDANVETQYF
TRBV10-3	12	TRBJ2-3	CAISKGTDTQYF
TRBV2	18	TRBJ2-5	CASSEGSTSGRERETQYF
TRBV15	15	TRBJ2-1	CATSQRQSSYNEQFF
TRBV6-6	13	TRBJ2-7	CASSLTGTYEQYF
TRBV5-4	14	TRBJ2-1	CASSAGRGRDEQFF
TRBV2	15	TRBJ2-3	CASSEVWGSTDTQYF
TRBV9	13	TRBJ2-7	CASSAGTGYEQYF
TRBV29-1	12	TRBJ2-7	CSVEGDRDEQYF
TRBV11-3	12	TRBJ2-3	CASSSRRETQYF
TRBV28	14	TRBJ2-7	CASSSDRVRLEQYF
TRBV7-2	12	TRBJ2-1	CASSFFYNEQFF
TRBV9	13	TRBJ1-2	CASSDRADYGYTF
TRBV7-9	19	TRBJ2-3	CASSLALAGGRLRADTQYF
TRBV29-1	13	TRBJ1-5	CSVVGGAGQPQHF
TRBV5-4	15	TRBJ2-7	CASSLAGVTPYEQYF
TRBV28	14	TRBJ2-6	CASSLPGGANVLTF
TRBV11-2	15	TRBJ2-3	CASSGSGRALDTQYF
TRBV29-1	12	TRBJ2-1	CSVERGVGEQFF
TRBV9	14	TRBJ2-3	CASSLAAIPDTQYF
TRBV7-3	13	TRBJ1-1	CASSFSMDTEAFF
TRBV29-1	13	TRBJ2-7	CSAWDRAPSQQYF
TRBV7-9	17	TRBJ2-3	CASSLLGLAGGTDTQYF
TRBV6-5	13	TRBJ1-2	CASRTGKGYGYTF
TRBV11-2	16	TRBJ2-1	CASSLRLAGGYNEQFF
TRBV9	13	TRBJ2-3	CASSVTSTDTQYF
TRBV15	12	TRBJ2-7	CATSRPQGEQYF
TRBV11-2	16	TRBJ1-1	CASSSPSPGVYTEAFF
TRBV5-1	14	TRBJ2-7	CASSFWTGTYEQYF
TRBV4-2	16	TRBJ2-3	CASSRRQVTTTDTQYF
TRBV29-1	13	TRBJ1-2	CSVEGQGNYGYTF
TRBV11-1	17	TRBJ2-4	CASSPGTGVKAKNIQYF
TRBV27	13	TRBJ2-5	CASSPHSIQTQYF
TRBV6-5	13	TRBJ2-4	CASSYAGVNIQYF
TRBV7-9	14	TRBJ1-2	CASSPEGGTYGYTF
TRBV4-2	17	TRBJ2-3	CASSLPPGLAVTDTQYF
TRBV10-3	13	TRBJ2-3	CAISDRATDTQYF
TRBV5-4	14	TRBJ2-7	CASSLEGTSYEQYF
TRBV7-3	13	-	CASSSGRRYEQYF
TRBV5-6	15	TRBJ2-5	CASRVRDRGLETQYF
TRBV11-2	15	TRBJ2-2	CASSTRDRSHGELFF
TRBV2	11	TRBJ2-2	CASRITGELFF